A single sample gave rise to the 14 T cell receptor beta chains below, sequenced in a study of shared clonotypes between healthy human individuals. The repertoire was sequenced with immunoSEQ multiplex PCR; TCRdb's copy has only in-frame clones and lacks some. The table has approximately 810,000 clones, more than 85% seen once; the top ten hold more than 20%. It was CD45RO-negative cells, positively selected for CCR7, that made up naive CD8 cells, with terminally differentiated effector memory CD45RA+ cells excluded. Sequenced: naive CD8+ T cells sorted from blood. The receptors were sampled from a man under 40 in good health.

This chain links TRBV28 with TRBJ2-1; D perhaps matches TRBD1 (6 bases). The CDR3 spans 16 residues. Per germline, CDR1 MDHEN and CDR2 SYDVKM. V lost 1 base and J lost 8, with 18 bases in between. The CDR3 loop reads CASSLSSGAGLDEQFF. The CDR3 region has the DNA TGTGCCAGCAGTTTATCTTCAGGGGCCGGTTTGGATGAGCAGTTCTTC. The variable domain in full, completed from reference TRBV28 and TRBJ2-1, reads DVKVTQSSRYLVKRTGEKVFLECVQDMDHENMFWYRQDPGLGLRLIYFSYDVKMKEKGDIPEGYSVSREKKERFSLILESASTNQTSMYLCASSLSSGAGLDEQFFGPGTRLTVL.

The chain uses TRBV25-1 and TRBJ1-1; 10 nucleotides align to TRBD1. The CDR3 is 13 amino acids. J gave up 4 bases and V 4 bases, and 0 bases lay outside the gene matches. From germline, CDR1 is MGHDK and CDR2 SYGVNS. CDR3 residues: CASSGDRGTEAFF. The CDR3 nucleotides read TGTGCCAGCAGTGGGGACAGGGGCACTGAAGCTTTCTTT.

The chain carries TRBV9 and TRBJ2-1; 8 nucleotides line up with TRBD2. CDR3 length: 16 residues. V lost 4 bases and J lost 2; bases outside the gene matches: 8. Germline CDR1 is SGDLS and CDR2 is YYNGEE. The CDR3 protein is CASSRKSGGPYNEQFF. The CDR3 nucleotides read TGTGCCAGCAGCAGGAAATCGGGAGGGCCCTACAATGAGCAGTTCTTC.

The chain links TRBV10-2 to TRBJ2-7; D not resolved. The V end was cut by 3 bases, the J end by 2 bases, with 5 bases between. The CDR3 runs 12 residues. The V gene's germline CDR1 is WSHSY and CDR2 SAAADI. The CDR3 is CASSDSAYEQYF. CDR3 DNA sequence: TGCGCCAGCAGTGACAGCGCCTACGAGCAGTACTTC.

This clone was recorded once. The V gene is TRBV28, the J gene TRBJ2-1; tentatively, D is TRBD2 (6 bases). The CDR3 runs to 15 residues. V gave up 8 bases and J gave up 0 bases, with 14 bases separating them. The germline gives CDR1 MDHEN, CDR2 SYDVKM. CDR3 amino acids: CASFRERNSYNEQFF. The DNA for the CDR3 is TGTGCCAGCTTCCGGGAGCGGAACTCCTACAATGAGCAGTTCTTC.

The gene calls are TRBV10-3 and TRBJ1-1, with no clear D. V was cut by 6 bases and J by 1 base, with 9 bases left in between. There are 13 residues in the CDR3. CDR1 is ENHRY, CDR2 SYGVKD, per germline. Here the CDR3 reads CAISETGNTEAFF. The CDR3 region has the DNA TGTGCCATCAGCGAGACGGGGAACACTGAAGCTTTCTTT.

The gene calls are TRBV29-1 and TRBJ2-2; D ambiguous. The V end lost 7 bases, the J end lost 6 bases, and 15 bases lay between the germline ends. Germline V gene data show CDR1 as SQVTM and CDR2 as ANQGSEA. This CDR3 has 13 amino acids. The CDR3 region is CSADTKGSGELFF. The CDR3 region has the DNA TGCAGCGCCGACACAAAAGGGTCCGGGGAGCTGTTTTTT.

The V gene is TRBV6-5, the J gene TRBJ2-1; unclear D gene. In germline, CDR1 is MNHEY, CDR2 SVGAGI. Deletions cut 1 base from V and 1 base from J, with 5 bases between. This CDR3 is 14 amino acids long. CDR3 sequence reads: CASSYYGSYNEQFF. The CDR3 region has the DNA TGTGCCAGCAGTTACTATGGGTCCTACAATGAGCAGTTCTTC.

The rearrangement links TRBV7-9 to TRBJ2-1, with a tentative D call TRBD2 (5 bases). V lost 4 bases and J 8 bases, leaving 15 bases between the germline ends. Germline CDR1 SEHNR, CDR2 FQNEAQ (reference sequence). The CDR3 has 14 amino acids. The CDR3 coding sequence is TGTGCCAGCAGCTCCAGTTCGGGGATCTATGAGCAGTTCTTC. It yields the protein CASSSSSGIYEQFF.

This clone has only a few counts. V gene TRBV6-1 combines with J gene TRBJ2-7; D not certain. Germline assignment: CDR1 MNHNS and CDR2 SASEGT. The V end was cut by 11 bases, the J end by 0 bases, with 11 bases between. The CDR3 runs to 12 residues. The CDR3 spells CAATHGSYEQYF. The CDR3 nucleotides read TGTGCCGCCACCCACGGCTCCTACGAGCAGTACTTC.

As for this clone: The identical CDR3 is also encoded by other nucleotide sequences in the sample. This rearrangement joins TRBV13 to TRBJ1-1; 7 positions agree with TRBD1. Trimming cost V 4 bases and J 8 bases; bases outside gene matches: 4. The CDR3 totals 12 residues. Germline V gene data show CDR1 as PRHDT and CDR2 as FYEKMQ (reference sequence). The CDR3 here is CASSSQGTEAFF. The CDR3 DNA reads TGTGCCAGCAGCTCACAGGGGACCGAAGCTTTCTTT.

This sequence joins TRBV18 and TRBJ2-7, with 9 nucleotides matching TRBD1. Germline CDR1 KGHSH, CDR2 LQKENI. V trimming: 4 bases; J trimming: 6 bases; junction bases outside the gene matches: 10. This CDR3 has 15 residues. Written as DNA, the CDR3 is TGTGCCAGCTCACTATTACGGGACAGGGAGATCGAGCAGTACTTC. Its translation: CASSLLRDREIEQYF.

The V gene is TRBV6-6, the J gene TRBJ2-3; D is perhaps TRBD1 (5 bases). The CDR3 runs to 10 residues. Trimming removed 10 bases from V and 12 bases from J, with 14 bases in between. Per germline, CDR1 MNHNY and CDR2 SVGAGI (reference sequence). CDR3 amino acids: CATQGEHQYF. CDR3 nucleotide sequence: TGTGCCACCCAAGGGGAACACCAGTATTTT.

This chain connects TRBV6-6 to TRBJ1-4; possible D gene TRBD1, 5 bases. The CDR3 is 12 amino acids. Germline assignment: CDR1 MNHNY and CDR2 SVGAGI (reference sequence). V lost 5 bases and J lost 12, with 13 bases in between. The CDR3 spells CASSAVTGELFF. CDR3 DNA: TGTGCCAGCAGTGCGGTAACGGGGGAACTGTTTTTT.